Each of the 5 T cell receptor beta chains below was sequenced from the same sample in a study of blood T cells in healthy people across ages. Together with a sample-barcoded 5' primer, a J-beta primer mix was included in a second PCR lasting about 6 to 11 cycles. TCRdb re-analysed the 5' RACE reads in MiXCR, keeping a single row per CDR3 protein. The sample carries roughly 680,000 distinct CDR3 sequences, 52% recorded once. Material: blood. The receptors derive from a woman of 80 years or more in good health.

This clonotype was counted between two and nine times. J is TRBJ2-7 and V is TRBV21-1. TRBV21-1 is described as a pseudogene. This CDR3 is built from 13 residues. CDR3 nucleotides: TGTGCCAGCCCTAATCTTAGGCCCTACGAGCAGTACTTC. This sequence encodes CASPNLRPYEQYF.

The CDR3 nucleotides read TGTGCCAGCAGCGCCGGGACGGGTTCAGGGTCCTACGAGCAGTACTTC. It yields the protein CASSAGTGSGSYEQYF. The V call is TRBV6-1, the J call TRBJ2-7; D possibly matches TRBD1 or TRBD2 (5 bases each). Germline assignment: CDR1 MNHNS and CDR2 SASEGT. This CDR3 has 16 residues. The V end lost 6 bases, the J end lost 1 base, and 19 bases lay between the germline ends.

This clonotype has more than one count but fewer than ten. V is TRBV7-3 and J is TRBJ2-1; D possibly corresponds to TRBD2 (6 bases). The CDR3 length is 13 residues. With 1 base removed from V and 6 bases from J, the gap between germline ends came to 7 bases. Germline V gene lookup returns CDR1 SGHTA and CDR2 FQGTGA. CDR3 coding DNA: TGTGCCAGCAGCTTAAGGAGGGCCAATGAGCAGTTCTTC. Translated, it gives CASSLRRANEQFF.

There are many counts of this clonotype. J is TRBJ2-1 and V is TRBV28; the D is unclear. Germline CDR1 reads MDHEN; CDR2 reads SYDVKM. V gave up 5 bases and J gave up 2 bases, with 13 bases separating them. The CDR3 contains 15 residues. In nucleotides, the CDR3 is TGTGCCAGCAGTCGACACTCCGGCCCCTACAATGAGCAGTTCTTC. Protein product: CASSRHSGPYNEQFF. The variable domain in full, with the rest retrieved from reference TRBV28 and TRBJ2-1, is DVKVTQSSRYLVKRTGEKVFLECVQDMDHENMFWYRQDPGLGLRLIYFSYDVKMKEKGDIPEGYSVSREKKERFSLILESASTNQTSMYLCASSRHSGPYNEQFFGPGTRLTVL.

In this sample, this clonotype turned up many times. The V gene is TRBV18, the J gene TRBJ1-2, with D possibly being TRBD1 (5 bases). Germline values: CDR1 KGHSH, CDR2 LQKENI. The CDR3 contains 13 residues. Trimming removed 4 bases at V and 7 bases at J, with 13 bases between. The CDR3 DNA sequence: TGTGCCAGCTCACGGGACGGGGAATCTGGCTACACCTTC. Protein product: CASSRDGESGYTF.